The 20 T cell receptor beta chains below come from one sample, sequenced in a study of OX40 agonist ivuxolimab in advanced cancers. Assay: immunoSEQ multiplex PCR; the TCRdb copy retains only in-frame clones and omits some. The repertoire holds around 75,000 clones, with around 89% as singletons. Specimen: CD4+ or CD8+ T cells sorted from blood, collected in a trial of the OX40 agonist ivuxolimab. These receptors came from an adult with an advanced solid tumor such as melanoma, head and neck, liver or kidney cancer.

The V and J genes are TRBV5-1 and TRBJ2-5; TRBD2 agrees at 10 bases. CDR1 is SGHRS, CDR2 YFSETQ, per germline. The length of the CDR3 is 18 residues. J lost 4 bases, V lost 6 bases, and 18 bases had no gene match. For the CDR3, the DNA is TGCGCCAGCACCCAGAGGGCGCTGGCTAGCGGGGGTCTAGAGACCCAGTACTTC. Residues: CASTQRALASGGLETQYF.

The V call is TRBV11-3, the J call TRBJ2-1; D remains unclear. The CDR3 has 12 residues. Germline V gives CDR1 SGHNT, CDR2 YENEEA. V lost 2 bases and J 4 bases, leaving 3 bases between the germline ends. CDR3 sequence: CASSLSYNEQFF. In DNA form, the CDR3 reads TGTGCCAGCAGCTTAAGTTACAATGAGCAGTTCTTC.

V usage is TRBV29-1 and J usage is TRBJ2-5; D unresolved. TRBJ2-7 matches the DNA end more closely, so the J call is doubtful. Germline loops: CDR1 SQVTM, CDR2 ANQGSEA. This CDR3 contains 11 residues. The CDR3 here is CSVEAGYEQYF. DNA for the CDR3: TGCAGCGTTGAAGCCGGTTACGAGCAGTACTTC.

This chain joins TRBV5-1 and TRBJ2-1; D is perhaps TRBD2 (6 bases). The germline V gene encodes CDR1 SGHRS and CDR2 YFSETQ. Trimming removed 2 bases at V and 8 bases at J, with 17 bases between. CDR3 size: 15 residues. CDR3 protein: CASSFTTSDTHEQFF. The CDR3, as DNA: TGCGCCAGCAGCTTTACGACTAGTGACACCCATGAGCAGTTCTTC.

The V call is TRBV4-2, the J call TRBJ1-5; 7 bases agree with TRBD1. V gave up 1 base and J gave up 9 bases; unmatched junction bases: 6. This CDR3 has 14 amino acids. Germline CDR1 LGHNA, CDR2 YNFKEQ. The CDR3, as DNA: TGTGCCAGCAGCCAAGTGGAGGGGGCGCGGCCCCAGCATTTT. As protein: CASSQVEGARPQHF.

V gene TRBV14 combines with J gene TRBJ2-7, with TRBD1 matching over 9 bases. Unmatched junction bases numbered 7, after V lost 4 bases and J lost 3 bases. Germline V CDR1 and CDR2: SGHDN, FVKESK. This CDR3 is built from 15 residues. The CDR3 DNA sequence: TGTGCCAGCAGCCCCGGGACAGGGTTTCTCTACGAGCAGTACTTC. Amino acid sequence: CASSPGTGFLYEQYF.

This chain joins TRBV19 and TRBJ1-2; D gene uncertain. Trimming took off 4 bases at V and 0 bases at J, with 12 bases between the two ends. The CDR3 runs 15 residues. Germline V gives CDR1 LNHDA, CDR2 SQIVND (reference sequence). The CDR3 coding sequence is TGTGCCAGTAGTACGGGTCGAGCCCCTAACTATGGCTACACCTTC. Residues: CASSTGRAPNYGYTF.

The rearrangement uses TRBV4-1 and TRBJ1-1; D is undetermined. Germline V gives CDR1 MGHRA, CDR2 YSYEKL. The CDR3 runs to 12 residues. Trimming pared 2 bases from V and 4 bases from J, leaving 5 bases between. The CDR3 nucleotides are TGCGCCAGCAGCCAACAGGCCACTGAAGCTTTCTTT. It specifies CASSQQATEAFF.

The chain recombines TRBV5-1 with TRBJ2-3, with D possibly being TRBD1 or TRBD2 (7 bases each). This CDR3 is built from 15 residues. Per germline, CDR1 SGHRS and CDR2 YFSETQ. The V end lost 3 bases, the J end lost 4 bases, and 15 bases lay between the germline ends. The CDR3 region has the DNA TGCGCCAGCAGCTCAAACAGGGGAGGGGCAGATACGCAGTATTTT. It specifies CASSSNRGGADTQYF.

This clone appeared once. The chain joins TRBV2 to TRBJ1-4; D uncertain. The germline V gene has CDR1 SNHLY and CDR2 FYNNEI. V was shortened by 6 bases and J by 6 bases, with 14 bases between the two germline ends. This CDR3 has 14 residues. CDR3 sequence: CASRGTDDYEKLFF. CDR3 nucleotides: TGTGCCAGCAGGGGAACAGATGATTATGAAAAACTGTTTTTT.

V gene TRBV9 combines with J gene TRBJ2-3; 8 bases agree with TRBD2. This CDR3 is built from 17 residues. Germline V gene sequence: CDR1 SGDLS, CDR2 YYNGEE. J lost 1 base, V lost 4 bases, and 11 bases had no gene match. The CDR3 region is CASSHGGGREGTDTQYF. The CDR3 DNA reads TGTGCCAGCAGCCACGGGGGCGGGCGGGAGGGCACAGATACGCAGTATTTT.

The chain joins TRBV19 to TRBJ2-3; TRBD1 agrees at 9 bases. Germline V gives CDR1 LNHDA, CDR2 SQIVND (reference sequence). The junction had 3 bases not matched to a gene; V was cut back by 4 bases and J by 7 bases. CDR3 length equals 13 residues. Written as DNA, the CDR3 is TGTGCCAGTAGTAGGGGACAGGGAAATACGCAGTATTTT. This translates into CASSRGQGNTQYF.

The sample holds one count of this clone. The V call is TRBV7-6, the J call TRBJ1-3; no clear D. This CDR3 is built from 13 residues. Looked up from germline, CDR1 is SGHVS and CDR2 is FNYEAQ. Trimming shortened V by 1 base and J by 3 bases, and 4 bases separated the two germline ends. The CDR3 DNA reads TGTGCCAGCAGCTTAGGGGGTGGAAACACCATATATTTT. This encodes CASSLGGGNTIYF. Filled out from reference TRBV7-6 and TRBJ1-3, the complete variable domain reads GAGVSQSPRYKVTKRGQDVALRCDPISGHVSLYWYRQALGQGPEFLTYFNYEAQQDKSGLPNDRFSAERPEGSISTLTIQRTEQRDSAMYRCASSLGGGNTIYFGEGSWLTVV.

This clone was detected only a few times. The rearrangement joins TRBV18 to TRBJ1-1, with 9 positions matching TRBD1. Germline lookup yields CDR1 KGHSH and CDR2 LQKENI. The ends lost 3 bases at V and 5 bases at J; junction bases unmatched: 16. The CDR3 length is 18 residues. Here the CDR3 DNA reads TGTGCCAGCTCACCGATTGGGACAGGGAGGGGACCGAGGACTGAAGCTTTCTTT. Encoded protein: CASSPIGTGRGPRTEAFF.

This chain joins TRBV21-1 and TRBJ1-2; TRBD1 is the table's D call, not checked against the DNA. TRBV21-1 is a documented pseudogene. The CDR3 length is 15 residues. This CDR3 reads CASSNPAGGGDGYTF. The DNA of the CDR3 is TGTGCCAGCAGCAATCCCGCAGGGGGAGGTGATGGCTACACCTTC.

The genes are TRBV9 and TRBJ2-7; 11 bases match TRBD2. The trim removed 4 bases at V and 0 bases at J, leaving 6 bases unmatched. In germline, CDR1 is SGDLS, CDR2 YYNGEE. The CDR3 runs to 16 residues. The CDR3 sequence: CASSPRTSGLSYEQYF. CDR3 bases: TGTGCCAGCAGCCCCCGGACTAGCGGGCTCTCCTACGAGCAGTACTTC.

The V gene is TRBV28, the J gene TRBJ1-1, with D tentatively TRBD1 (5 bases). The V gene lost 8 bases and the J gene lost 0 bases, with 16 bases spanning the gap. The CDR3 is made up of 15 amino acids. The germline V gene encodes CDR1 MDHEN and CDR2 SYDVKM. CDR3 nucleotide sequence: TGTGCCAGCGTAACAGGAGAAACTATGAACACTGAAGCTTTCTTT. It yields the protein CASVTGETMNTEAFF.

This chain joins TRBV5-1 and TRBJ2-3; 7 positions agree with TRBD2. V trimming: 0 bases; J trimming: 3 bases; junction bases outside the gene matches: 4. CDR1 SGHRS and CDR2 YFSETQ come from the germline V gene. This CDR3 has 15 amino acids. The CDR3 bases are TGCGCCAGCAGCTTGGAAACTAGCGCAACAGATACGCAGTATTTT. This sequence encodes CASSLETSATDTQYF.

J is TRBJ1-2 and V is TRBV4-2, with D possibly being TRBD1 (5 bases). Germline-derived CDR1 and CDR2 are LGHNA and YNFKEQ. This CDR3 contains 14 residues. Trimming stripped 0 bases from V and 9 bases from J, with 14 bases between. The CDR3 DNA sequence: TGTGCCAGCAGCCAAGATCGTTCGGGACCCAGCTACACCTTC. It encodes CASSQDRSGPSYTF.

The CDR3 sequence: CASSPPWTGLSEQYF. CDR3 DNA: TGTGCCAGTAGTCCGCCGTGGACAGGTTTAAGCGAGCAGTACTTC. The chain is built from TRBV19 and TRBJ2-7; 7 bases align to TRBD1. CDR1 is LNHDA, CDR2 SQIVND, per germline (reference sequence). This CDR3 contains 15 residues. V dropped 5 bases and J dropped 6; count of bases not matched to a gene: 13.